This passage covers 21 T cell receptor beta chains from one sample sequenced in a study of human T cells and chemical hapten exposure. Sample time point: patch test 1, 2 weeks after DPC sensitization. Treatment noted: therapeutic diphenylcyclopropenone sensitization with weekly scalp DPC. One entry per CDR3 protein results from TCRdb running MiXCR on the RACE reads. The repertoire holds 150,000 to 200,000 distinct CDR3 sequences, with 13% to 15% as singletons. This sample comprised whole blood, obtained in connection with sensitization to the hapten diphenylcyclopropenone (DPC). The receptors here all came from a woman aged 25 to 39 with alopecia areata. Some clones in this sample may be carry-over from other donors' samples.

This clonotype was counted only a few times. This chain connects TRBV6-5 to TRBJ1-6, with 10 bases lining up with TRBD1. Per germline, CDR1 MNHEY and CDR2 SVGAGI. Trimming cost V 7 bases and J 7 bases; bases outside gene matches: 13. This CDR3 is 17 amino acids long. For the CDR3, the DNA is TGTGCCAGCAAACGGAAACCGGGACAGGGGCAAAATTCACCCCTCCACTTT. Translation: CASKRKPGQGQNSPLHF.

CDR3 sequence (DNA): TGTGCCAGCAGCCAAGATGGGACGAGGGAGGTTGGAAACACCATATATTTT. This translates into CASSQDGTREVGNTIYF. This sequence joins TRBV4-2 and TRBJ1-3; possible D gene TRBD1, 5 bases. CDR1 and CDR2 from the germline V gene are LGHNA and YNFKEQ. Trimming pared 0 bases from V and 3 bases from J, leaving 15 bases between. The CDR3 runs 17 residues.

This clonotype has a handful of counts. The genes are TRBV12-3 or TRBV12-4 and TRBJ1-1; D is unresolved. V was trimmed by 10 bases and J by 0 bases, leaving 15 bases between them. The CDR3 runs 14 residues. The DNA for the CDR3 is TGTGCCACCCAAAGGCAAAGCATGAACACTGAAGCTTTCTTT. It codes for CATQRQSMNTEAFF.

This clonotype was seen more than once but under ten times. The chain combines TRBV18 with TRBJ1-5, with a tentative D call TRBD1 (6 bases). Between the trimmed V and J ends, which lost 2 bases and 3 bases, there was a span of 8 bases. CDR3 size: 14 residues. Per the germline V gene, CDR1 is KGHSH and CDR2 is LQKENI. CDR3 protein: CASSPRDTNQPQHF. The CDR3 DNA reads as TGTGCCAGCTCACCAAGGGACACCAATCAGCCCCAGCATTTT. The variable domain in full, completed from reference TRBV18 and TRBJ1-5, reads NAGVMQNPRHLVRRRGQEARLRCSPMKGHSHVYWYRQLPEEGLKFMVYLQKENIIDESGMPKERFSAEFPKEGPSILRIQQVVRGDSAAYFCASSPRDTNQPQHFGDGTRLSIL.

This clonotype was recorded at least ten times. V and J are TRBV12-3 or TRBV12-4 and TRBJ1-2, with TRBD1 matching 8 bases. This CDR3 is 15 amino acids long. J gave up 2 bases and V 5 bases, and 7 bases lay outside the gene matches. CDR3 coding DNA: TGTGCCAGCAGTCCCGAGACAGGGGCGAACTATGGCTACACCTTC. Its protein product is CASSPETGANYGYTF.

This clonotype showed up many times. V is TRBV7-8 and J is TRBJ1-5; D is unclear. V lost 0 bases and J lost 2, with 14 bases in between. Germline CDR1 is SGHVS and CDR2 is FQNEAQ. The CDR3 runs to 17 residues. CDR3 sequence (DNA): TGTGCCAGCAGCTTAGCCTCCCCTACAGTGGGCAATCAGCCCCAGCATTTT. Protein product: CASSLASPTVGNQPQHF. The complete variable domain, with remaining parts taken from reference TRBV7-8 and TRBJ1-5, reads GAGVSQSPRYKVAKRGQDVALRCDPISGHVSLFWYQQALGQGPEFLTYFQNEAQLDKSGLPSDRFFAERPEGSVSTLKIQRTQQEDSAVYLCASSLASPTVGNQPQHFGDGTRLSIL.

This clonotype was seen only a few times. The CDR3 region has the DNA TGTGCCAGCAGTTTATTCCGTAGGGGAGGTGAGCAGTTCTTC. Translating gives CASSLFRRGGEQFF. The chain employs TRBV28 and TRBJ2-1, with D possibly TRBD2 on 6 matching bases. The CDR3 totals 14 residues. V lost 1 base and J lost 9, with 13 bases in between. Germline loops: CDR1 MDHEN, CDR2 SYDVKM.

A few counts support this clonotype. V is TRBV20-1 and J is TRBJ2-3; D possibly corresponds to TRBD1 (5 bases). The germline gives CDR1 DFQATT, CDR2 SNEGSKA (reference sequence). Between the trimmed V and J ends, which lost 3 bases and 2 bases, there was a span of 15 bases. This CDR3 comprises 15 residues. CDR3: CSASQGTSSTDTQYF. CDR3 bases: TGCAGTGCTAGCCAGGGTACTTCATCCACAGATACGCAGTATTTT.

This clonotype was counted once. The germline gene is not matched at one end of the junction; a read error may be the cause. The chain uses TRBV6-2 or TRBV6-3 and TRBJ2-6, with unresolved D. From germline, CDR1 is MNHEY and CDR2 SVGEGT. There are 12 residues in the CDR3. The CDR3 bases are TGTTCCAGCCTAGGTCCGGACAACGTCCTGACTTTC. This translates into CSSLGPDNVLTF.

This clonotype was seen many times. This chain's CDR3 is CASSLDIGGGYTF. CDR3 bases: TGTGCCAGCAGCTTAGATATCGGGGGTGGCTACACCTTC. J is TRBJ1-2 and V is TRBV11-2; perhaps TRBD1 as D (5 bases). The CDR3 runs to 13 residues. Germline CDR1 is SGHAT and CDR2 is FQNNGV. Trimming pared 0 bases from V and 7 bases from J, leaving 9 bases between.

This clonotype has only a few counts. The CDR3 region has the DNA TGCAGCGTTGTTCGGGGTCTCGAGGACACTGAAGCTTTCTTT. Translating gives CSVVRGLEDTEAFF. This sequence joins TRBV29-1 and TRBJ1-1; D ambiguous. In germline, CDR1 is SQVTM, CDR2 ANQGSEA. The V end lost 4 bases, the J end lost 3 bases, and 15 bases lay between the germline ends. The CDR3 loop spans 14 amino acids. The variable domain in full, completed from reference TRBV29-1 and TRBJ1-1, reads SAVISQKPSRDICQRGTSLTIQCQVDSQVTMMFWYRQQPGQSLTLIATANQGSEATYESGFVIDKFPISRPNLTFSTLTVSNMSPEDSSIYLCSVVRGLEDTEAFFGQGTRLTVV.

This clonotype has a count of ten or more. The chain's CDR3 is CASSLSGVETQYF. The DNA for the CDR3 is TGTGCCAGCAGTTTGTCGGGGGTAGAGACCCAGTACTTC. The chain carries TRBV12-3 or TRBV12-4 and TRBJ2-5; perhaps TRBD2 as D (6 bases). V shed 3 bases and J shed 4 bases, with 9 bases lying between them. The CDR3 is 13 residues long.

The rearrangement uses TRBV7-9 and TRBJ1-2; D may be TRBD1 (6 bases). The CDR3 totals 13 residues. The ends were cut back, 6 bases at V and 10 bases at J, with 18 bases in the middle. Germline loops: CDR1 SEHNR, CDR2 FQNEAQ (reference sequence). As DNA, the CDR3 is TGTGCCAGCAGGGAGCCCCCAGGGGAGGACTACACCTTC. It is translated as CASREPPGEDYTF.

This clonotype showed up just a few times. The chain combines TRBV6-1 with TRBJ2-7; TRBD1 agrees at 7 bases. The V segment lost 7 bases and the J segment 3 bases; nucleotides outside the gene matches: 9. The CDR3 extends over 14 amino acids. Per the germline V gene, CDR1 is MNHNS and CDR2 is SASEGT. As DNA, the CDR3 is TGTGCCAGCAAGCCAACCAGGGACAGCTACGAGCAGTACTTC. It translates to CASKPTRDSYEQYF.

This clonotype was detected many times. This chain uses TRBV7-9 with TRBJ1-2; no clear D gene. The germline V and J ends were trimmed by 1 base and 3 bases, with 6 bases remaining between them. The CDR3 consists of 13 residues. The germline V gene has CDR1 SEHNR and CDR2 FQNEAQ (reference sequence). CDR3 residues: CASSLVQYYGYTF. The CDR3 nucleotides read TGTGCCAGCAGCTTAGTACAGTACTATGGCTACACCTTC.

The chain links TRBV7-9 to TRBJ2-5; no clear D. The germline V gene encodes CDR1 SEHNR and CDR2 FQNEAQ (reference sequence). CDR3 size: 12 residues. V lost 1 base to trimming and J lost 7 bases, with 7 bases between them. The CDR3 DNA reads as TGTGCCAGCAGCTTAGAAGGACGGACCCAGTACTTC. It translates to CASSLEGRTQYF.

This clonotype was picked up many times. The chain is built from TRBV6-4 and TRBJ1-1, with D tentatively TRBD1 (5 bases). This CDR3 contains 14 residues. Per the germline V gene, CDR1 is MRHNA and CDR2 is SNTAGT. Trimming removed 5 bases at V and 4 bases at J, with 14 bases between. CDR3 in amino acids: CASSPFFGATEAFF. The CDR3, as DNA: TGTGCCAGCAGTCCCTTCTTCGGGGCCACTGAAGCTTTCTTT.

Only a few counts were recorded for this clonotype. The chain has TRBV10-2 and TRBJ2-3; D call uncertain. The CDR3 runs to 11 residues. Looked up from germline, CDR1 is WSHSY and CDR2 is SAAADI. V was pared by 10 bases and J by 4 bases, with 9 bases between. The CDR3 nucleotides are TGCGCCACCTTAGTTTCAGATACGCAGTATTTT. Protein sequence: CATLVSDTQYF.

This chain connects TRBV5-1 to TRBJ2-3; D not certain. Germline V gene data show CDR1 as SGHRS and CDR2 as YFSETQ. V was pared by 3 bases and J by 2 bases, with 7 bases between. This CDR3 has 13 residues. CDR3 sequence: CASSYMDTDTQYF. The CDR3 bases are TGCGCCAGCAGCTACATGGACACAGATACGCAGTATTTT.

This clonotype was observed a few times. The V gene is TRBV18, the J gene TRBJ1-2; D is possibly TRBD1 (6 bases). The CDR3 runs to 15 residues. Germline V gene sequence: CDR1 KGHSH, CDR2 LQKENI. Trimming pared 3 bases from V and 6 bases from J, leaving 17 bases between. For the CDR3, the DNA is TGTGCCAGCTCACCTGGGGCCCATTGGGACAATGGCTACACCTTC. Protein sequence: CASSPGAHWDNGYTF.

This chain connects TRBV18 to TRBJ1-3; TRBD1 is a possible D gene (5 bases). The V end lost 1 base, the J end lost 0 bases, and 16 bases lay between the germline ends. Germline V gives CDR1 KGHSH, CDR2 LQKENI. The CDR3 loop spans 18 amino acids. CDR3 coding DNA: TGTGCCAGCTCACCACGGACCAGGGATACCCTCTCTGGAAACACCATATATTTT. This translates into CASSPRTRDTLSGNTIYF.